The clone carrying this T cell receptor (beta chain) was observed once. Profiling relied on immunoSEQ multiplex PCR, and the TCRdb table lists in-frame clones only, not all of them. In the table there are 300,000 to 400,000 clones, around 87% of which are singletons. The CDR3 covers 15 residues. The ends were cut back, 0 bases at V and 7 bases at J, with 13 bases in the middle. Looked up from germline, CDR1 is LGHNA and CDR2 is YNFKEQ. This entry is derived from a study of blood T cell repertoires in COVID-19. Source material: peripheral blood. The sequence derives from a woman between 50 and 59 years old who had recovered from COVID-19. The gene calls are TRBV4-2 and TRBJ1-5, with TRBD1 as a possible D gene (6 bases). The CDR3, as DNA: TGTGCCAGCAGCCAAGATTCAGGGGCGCGACAGCCCCAGCATTTT. Encoded protein: CASSQDSGARQPQHF.